The table lists the clone carrying this T cell receptor beta chain with many counts. Amplified regions were TCR beta CDR3 sequences from RNA transcripts. During a first-round RT-PCR of the TCR CDR3, the HTBI primer set was used. MiXCR, applied by TCRdb to the multiplex PCR reads, yields one record per CDR3 protein. The data show about 420,000 distinct CDR3 sequences, 15% to 18% seen once. The data stem from a study of T cells in Graves' hyperthyroidism and ophthalmopathy. Newly diagnosed hyperthyroidism, duration under 2 months, in patients aged 18 to 65. CDR1 is DFQATT, CDR2 SNEGSKA, per germline (reference sequence). The CDR3 is 12 amino acids. V dropped 6 bases and J dropped 10; count of bases not matched to a gene: 7.

The chain joins TRBV20-1 to TRBJ2-1; 9 bases map to TRBD2. The sequenced sample consisted of blood. This clonotype was sampled from a woman younger than 35 with Graves' hyperthyroidism. The CDR3 bases are TGCAGTGCACGGCGGGAGGGCCCCGAGCAGTTCTTC. Its protein product is CSARREGPEQFF.